This TCR beta chain was found in a study of T cell repertoires in cytomegalovirus infection. In TCRdb, the reads were re-called with MiXCR into one record per CDR3 protein. The top ten clones hold around 17% of a sample with some 150,000 distinct CDR3 sequences, about 6% of them seen once. This clonotype was recorded at least ten times. What it binds is not known. Points from the study as a whole: Public TCR beta family frequency separated CMV-and-HLA carriers, including in an independent cohort.

Sequencing used PBMCs. The source of this sequence is a human donor in good health (CMV status not recorded). Some clones in this sample may be carry-over from other donors' samples.

CDR3 nucleotides: TGTGCCAGCAGCCCACCGCGGACGAAGACAGTTAACTATGGCTACACCTTC. As protein: CASSPPRTKTVNYGYTF. The chain uses TRBV28 and TRBJ1-2, with D perhaps matching TRBD1 (5 bases). CDR1 and CDR2 from the germline V gene are MDHEN and SYDVKM. Between the trimmed V and J ends, which lost 6 bases and 1 base, there was a span of 21 bases. This CDR3 is built from 17 residues.